The clone carrying this TCR beta chain was seen more than once but under ten times. V lost 6 bases to trimming and J lost 5 bases, with 10 bases between them. Per the germline V gene, CDR1 is LNHDA and CDR2 is SQIVND (reference sequence). The CDR3 runs 12 residues. This sample was taken from a study of patients and donors after allogeneic stem cell transplantation. TCRdb used MiXCR to reprocess the RT-PCR reads, holding one entry per CDR3 protein. Of tens of thousands of distinct CDR3 sequences detected, roughly 52% appear once; the ten largest clones hold 60% to 65%. The chain links TRBV19 to TRBJ1-2, with D perhaps TRBD1 (5 bases). Material: blood, either unsorted or a sorted T cell fraction (not recorded which). The origin of this receptor is a human donor who was either an allogeneic HSCT recipient or a stem cell or donor lymphocyte infusion donor (not recorded which). It is not recorded whose cells these are; they may come from a transplant donor. The CDR3 loop is CASSGGAYGYTF. The CDR3 DNA sequence: TGTGCCAGTAGCGGAGGGGCTTATGGCTACACCTTC.